One and the same sample provided the 28 T cell receptor beta chains below, sequenced in a study of graft-versus-host responses after intestinal transplantation. The method was immunoSEQ multiplex PCR; TCRdb's version includes in-frame clones alone and lacks a portion of them. This table has fewer than 110,000 clones, approximately 93% appearing once. Antigen specificity for these receptors is unknown. The sample consisted of unstimulated CD8+ T cells sorted from spleen or lymph node cells, taken before intestinal transplant. Receptor source: a human donor who received an intestinal transplant.

The J gene is TRBJ1-1, the V gene TRBV5-8; 8 nucleotides align to TRBD1. From germline, CDR1 is SGHTS and CDR2 YDEGEE. Trimming removed 4 bases from V and 2 bases from J; junction bases left unmatched: 4. The CDR3 length is 14 residues. The CDR3 region has the DNA TGTGCCAGCAGCCCCGGGACAGGAAACACTGAAGCTTTCTTT. Protein product: CASSPGTGNTEAFF.

The chain links TRBV2 to TRBJ1-4; the D is unclear. CDR1 is SNHLY and CDR2 is FYNNEI in the germline V gene. V was clipped by 5 bases and J by 4 bases, with 20 bases between them. The CDR3 is made up of 17 amino acids. The DNA of the CDR3 is TGTGCCAGCAGTACCCGTGAACCCAATTTTTTTAATGAAAAACTGTTTTTT. Residues: CASSTREPNFFNEKLFF.

The chain joins TRBV19 to TRBJ2-7; either TRBD1 or TRBD2 may fit D (5 bases each). V dropped 6 bases and J dropped 5 bases, with 17 bases sitting between them. Germline-derived CDR1 and CDR2 are LNHDA and SQIVND (reference sequence). The CDR3 has 14 amino acids. The CDR3, as DNA: TGTGCCAGTAGGGGGGTGGGGAATACGAACGAGCAGTACTTC. Translation gives CASRGVGNTNEQYF.

Regarding this clone: Different DNA sequences within this sample yield the same CDR3. The chain couples TRBV15 to TRBJ1-5; 7 bases agree with TRBD1. The V gene's germline CDR1 is LNHNV and CDR2 YYDKDF (reference sequence). V trimming: 0 bases; J trimming: 4 bases; junction bases outside the gene matches: 0. The CDR3 runs to 14 residues. CDR3 sequence (DNA): TGTGCCACCAGCAGAGACAGGGGGAATCAGCCCCAGCATTTT. Protein sequence: CATSRDRGNQPQHF.

With respect to this clone: The junction differs from germline at one of its ends, possibly a read error. The rearrangement uses TRBV5-5 and TRBJ1-5; D is undetermined. Germline values: CDR1 SGHKS, CDR2 YYEKEE (reference sequence). This CDR3 comprises 17 residues. The CDR3 DNA is TGTGCCAGCAGCTTGGGCCGGGGTGGTCTTAAATATCAGGCCCAGCATTTT. Amino acid sequence: CASSLGRGGLKYQAQHF.

V usage is TRBV4-1 and J usage is TRBJ1-5, with D unresolved. Germline V gene sequence: CDR1 MGHRA, CDR2 YSYEKL. With 3 bases removed from V and 4 bases from J, the gap between germline ends came to 13 bases. The CDR3 is made up of 15 amino acids. The CDR3 region has the DNA TGCGCCAGCAGCCAGATTGTGATCGGGAATCAGCCCCAGCATTTT. Protein product: CASSQIVIGNQPQHF.

The chain couples TRBV7-3 to TRBJ2-3; 8 nucleotides line up with TRBD2. The CDR3 extends over 17 amino acids. The V gene end was trimmed by 2 bases and the J gene end by 8 bases; junction bases not matched to a gene: 15. Per the germline V gene, CDR1 is SGHTA and CDR2 is FQGTGA. The CDR3 protein is CASSLAAGTRILGTQYF. Here the CDR3 DNA reads TGTGCCAGCAGCTTAGCCGCCGGGACTAGGATCCTCGGTACGCAGTATTTT.

The chain combines TRBV5-4 with TRBJ2-5; a possible D gene is TRBD1 (6 bases). Looked up from germline, CDR1 is SGHNT and CDR2 is YYREEE (reference sequence). The V gene lost 3 bases and the J gene lost 1 base, with 10 bases spanning the gap. This CDR3 is 14 amino acids long. This chain's CDR3 is CASSYRTAQETQYF. The CDR3 DNA sequence: TGTGCCAGCAGCTACCGGACAGCCCAAGAGACCCAGTACTTC.

CDR3 nucleotide sequence: TGTGCCAGCAGCTTAGCTTGGAGAGAAGCTTTCTTT. The encoded protein is CASSLAWREAFF. The chain employs TRBV7-2 and TRBJ1-1; D gene uncertain. Trimming shortened V by 0 bases and J by 8 bases, and 7 bases separated the two germline ends. Germline CDR1 is SGHTA and CDR2 is FQGNSA. The CDR3 consists of 12 residues.

The rearrangement links TRBV19 to TRBJ2-7; 7 bases agree with TRBD2. Germline-derived CDR1 and CDR2 are LNHDA and SQIVND (reference sequence). The CDR3 is 15 residues long. V lost 6 bases to trimming and J lost 7 bases; unmatched junction nucleotides: 15. Here the CDR3 DNA reads TGTGCCAGTAGCCCTGGTACAGCGGGAAGATATGAGCAGTACTTC. It specifies CASSPGTAGRYEQYF. The variable domain in full, with the rest retrieved from reference TRBV19 and TRBJ2-7, is DGGITQSPKYLFRKEGQNVTLSCEQNLNHDAMYWYRQDPGQGLRLIYYSQIVNDFQKGDIAEGYSVSREKKESFPLTVTSAQKNPTAFYLCASSPGTAGRYEQYFGPGTRLTVT.

The chain couples TRBV29-1 to TRBJ2-1; no definite D call. The V end lost 4 bases, the J end lost 9 bases, and 10 bases lay between the germline ends. The CDR3 sequence is 11 residues long. Germline CDR1 is SQVTM and CDR2 is ANQGSEA. CDR3 sequence reads: CSVGLVGEQFF. The CDR3 DNA reads TGCAGCGTTGGGCTCGTAGGTGAGCAGTTCTTC.

This sequence joins TRBV27 and TRBJ1-6; D is perhaps TRBD1 (6 bases). This CDR3 spans 16 amino acids. V was pared by 8 bases and J by 7 bases, with 21 bases between. Germline V gives CDR1 MNHEY, CDR2 SMNVEV (reference sequence). CDR3 sequence reads: CASGNVNGQPNSPLHF. In DNA, the CDR3 is TGTGCCAGCGGAAACGTTAATGGACAGCCCAATTCACCCCTCCACTTT.

This clone was detected only a few times. This chain uses TRBV11-2 with TRBJ1-1; D gene uncertain. Germline-derived CDR1 and CDR2 are SGHAT and FQNNGV. The CDR3 consists of 15 residues. V was cut by 0 bases and J by 3 bases, with 11 bases left in between. The CDR3: CASSLDLRIDTEAFF. DNA for the CDR3: TGTGCCAGCAGCTTAGATCTCCGGATAGACACTGAAGCTTTCTTT. Looking up the rest from reference TRBV11-2 and TRBJ1-1 gives the full variable domain: EAGVAQSPRYKIIEKRQSVAFWCNPISGHATLYWYQQILGQGPKLLIQFQNNGVVDDSQLPKDRFSAERLKGVDSTLKIQPAKLEDSAVYLCASSLDLRIDTEAFFGQGTRLTVV.

The rearrangement uses TRBV27 and TRBJ2-7; 7 bases agree with TRBD1. J was trimmed by 4 bases and V by 5 bases; bases with no gene match: 5. The CDR3 length is 13 residues. Per germline, CDR1 MNHEY and CDR2 SMNVEV (reference sequence). This chain's CDR3 is CASSQGQAYEQYF. In nucleotides, the CDR3 is TGTGCCAGCAGTCAAGGACAGGCGTACGAGCAGTACTTC.

The J gene is TRBJ2-7, the V gene TRBV5-6, with D tentatively TRBD1 or TRBD2 (5 bases each). Germline lookup yields CDR1 SGHDT and CDR2 YYEEEE. V was clipped by 1 base and J by 3 bases, with 14 bases between them. This CDR3 region has 15 residues. The CDR3 sequence: CASSLWMGPDYEQYF. The CDR3 DNA reads TGTGCCAGCAGCTTGTGGATGGGACCGGACTACGAGCAGTACTTC.

This rearrangement joins TRBV5-6 to TRBJ1-1; TRBD1 is a possible D gene (6 bases). The CDR3 has 16 residues. CDR1 is SGHDT, CDR2 YYEEEE, per germline. V dropped 2 bases and J dropped 0 bases, with 14 bases sitting between them. The CDR3 spells CASSFPGQSMNTEAFF. For the CDR3, the DNA is TGTGCCAGCAGCTTTCCAGGACAGAGCATGAACACTGAAGCTTTCTTT.

In DNA form, the CDR3 reads TGTGCCAGCAGCGAGCGTTTGACATACTCTGGAAACACCATATATTTT. It specifies CASSERLTYSGNTIYF. The J gene is TRBJ1-3, the V gene TRBV9; D is uncertain. Between the trimmed V and J ends, which lost 3 bases and 0 bases, there was a span of 13 bases. The length of the CDR3 is 16 residues. Germline CDR1 and CDR2: SGDLS and YYNGEE. The full variable domain, rest sourced from reference TRBV9 and TRBJ1-3, is DSGVTQTPKHLITATGQRVTLRCSPRSGDLSVYWYQQSLDQGLQFLIQYYNGEERAKGNILERFSAQQFPDLHSELNLSSLELGDSALYFCASSERLTYSGNTIYFGEGSWLTVV.

In this sample, this clone turned up once. V usage is TRBV9 and J usage is TRBJ2-7; a possible D gene is TRBD2 (6 bases). V lost 0 bases and J 5 bases, leaving 18 bases between the germline ends. Germline values: CDR1 SGDLS, CDR2 YYNGEE. This CDR3 has 16 amino acids. The CDR3 DNA reads as TGTGCCAGCAGCGTAGATGGGGGGTGGGGTTTGAACGAGCAGTACTTC. As protein: CASSVDGGWGLNEQYF. Full variable domain (rest looked up from reference TRBV9 and TRBJ2-7): DSGVTQTPKHLITATGQRVTLRCSPRSGDLSVYWYQQSLDQGLQFLIQYYNGEERAKGNILERFSAQQFPDLHSELNLSSLELGDSALYFCASSVDGGWGLNEQYFGPGTRLTVT.

In DNA, the CDR3 is TGTGCCAGCAGCTTTCCTGACGGGGGGGTTGTTACGCAGTATTTT. This codes for CASSFPDGGVVTQYF. This chain joins TRBV7-2 and TRBJ2-3; 8 positions match TRBD2. The CDR3 covers 15 residues. CDR1 and CDR2 (germline): SGHTA, FQGNSA. The junction had 10 bases not matched to a gene; V was cut back by 3 bases and J by 8 bases.

V usage is TRBV27 and J usage is TRBJ2-1; 8 nucleotides match TRBD1. CDR3 length: 15 residues. With V trimmed by 2 bases and J by 4 bases, 4 bases remained unmatched. Germline lookup yields CDR1 MNHEY and CDR2 SMNVEV (reference sequence). CDR3 sequence reads: CASSLQGANYNEQFF. The CDR3 region has the DNA TGTGCCAGCAGTTTACAGGGGGCGAATTACAATGAGCAGTTCTTC.

Regarding this clone: The junction departs from germline at one end; a sequencing error may be responsible. The chain uses TRBV2 and TRBJ2-1; the D is unclear. The germline CDR1 and CDR2 sequences are SNHLY and FYNNEI. CDR3 length equals 12 residues. The CDR3 loop is CASPGLRGELFF. As DNA, the CDR3 is TGTGCCAGCCCGGGCCTTAGAGGTGAGCTGTTCTTC. Combining the CDR3 with reference TRBV2 and TRBJ2-1 gives the whole variable domain EPEVTQTPSHQVTQMGQEVILRCVPISNHLYFYWYRQILGQKVEFLVSFYNNEISEKSEIFDDQFSVERPDGSNFTLKIRSTKLEDSAMYFCASPGLRGELFFGPGTRLTVL.

The V and J genes are TRBV7-8 and TRBJ2-2; 10 bases match TRBD2. J was trimmed by 5 bases and V by 5 bases; bases with no gene match: 20. This CDR3 is built from 20 residues. Germline values: CDR1 SGHVS, CDR2 FQNEAQ. This CDR3 reads CASSLHLAGAHQLLTGELFF. DNA of the CDR3: TGTGCCAGCAGCCTACACCTAGCGGGGGCCCATCAACTCCTTACCGGGGAGCTGTTTTTT.

The chain has TRBV4-1 and TRBJ2-7; D is undetermined. Trimming removed 0 bases at V and 2 bases at J, with 8 bases between. The CDR3 extends over 14 amino acids. Germline V gene data show CDR1 as MGHRA and CDR2 as YSYEKL. The CDR3 DNA reads TGCGCCAGCAGCCAAGATACCGCTACCTACGAGCAGTACTTC. Protein: CASSQDTATYEQYF.

The chain links TRBV7-9 to TRBJ1-3, with D hard to call. This CDR3 is built from 17 residues. CDR1 and CDR2 from the germline V gene are SEHNR and FQNEAQ (reference sequence). Trimming left V 5 bases short and J 0 bases short, with 17 bases between. The CDR3 DNA is TGTGCCAGCAGCCTTATGCCCGGGTTGTCCTCTGGAAACACCATATATTTT. It translates to CASSLMPGLSSGNTIYF.

This clone was observed a few times. The J gene is TRBJ1-5, the V gene TRBV19; perhaps TRBD1 as D (5 bases). The CDR3 covers 12 residues. The germline V and J ends were trimmed by 3 bases and 6 bases, with 6 bases remaining between them. CDR1 and CDR2 (germline): LNHDA, SQIVND (reference sequence). The CDR3 coding sequence is TGTGCCAGTAGTATTGGGGCTCAGCCCCAGCATTTT. Its translation is CASSIGAQPQHF.

The rearrangement links TRBV6-5 to TRBJ1-2, with D unclear. In germline, CDR1 is MNHEY, CDR2 SVGAGI. This CDR3 region has 16 residues. The V end lost 4 bases, the J end lost 1 base, and 16 bases lay between the germline ends. The chain's CDR3 is CASSSFPTLFNYGYTF. The CDR3 DNA sequence: TGTGCCAGCAGTTCCTTCCCCACATTATTTAACTATGGCTACACCTTC.

The V and J genes are TRBV7-9 and TRBJ2-3, with D possibly matching TRBD2 (6 bases). This CDR3 region has 16 residues. Germline V gene data show CDR1 as SEHNR and CDR2 as FQNEAQ (reference sequence). V shed 1 base and J shed 4 bases, with 15 bases lying between them. CDR3 residues: CASSLVGSGGADTQYF. DNA for the CDR3: TGTGCCAGCAGCTTAGTGGGTAGTGGAGGGGCAGATACGCAGTATTTT.

Of note for this clone: The sample has other DNA sequences that encode this CDR3 too. V is TRBV2 and J is TRBJ2-7; no firm D call. The CDR3 totals 15 residues. Germline CDR1 SNHLY, CDR2 FYNNEI. The V gene lost 6 bases and the J gene lost 2 bases, with 17 bases spanning the gap. CDR3 nucleotide sequence: TGTGCCAGCAGGGTGACGCTCAGTCCGACCTACGAGCAGTACTTC. It encodes CASRVTLSPTYEQYF.